These T cell receptor beta chains were read from a single sample in a study of spatial heterogeneity in lung cancer. Each CDR3 protein is one row after TCRdb ran MiXCR on the 5' RACE reads. This table has some 8,100 distinct CDR3 sequences, 4.5% to 6% appearing once. Source: PBMCs, taken at surgery. Receptor source: a male donor with early-stage non-small cell lung cancer. Each CDR3 is given with its conserved first and last residue. The order of the fields is J gene, clone size, V gene, D gene, CDR3 protein, CDR3 DNA. D genes are given only for firm matches. The size entry gives once, few or many counts, or a class when the clone is expanded.

j_call: TRBJ2-3; clone_size: many; v_call: TRBV7-9; d_call: .; cdr3_aa: CASSSPTVNTDTQYF; cdr3_nt: TGTGCCAGCAGCTCACCGACAGTCAACACAGATACGCAGTATTTT
j_call: TRBJ2-3; clone_size: many; v_call: TRBV7-2; d_call: TRBD2; cdr3_aa: CASSLVSGGADTQYF; cdr3_nt: TGTGCCAGCAGCTTAGTCTCGGGAGGCGCAGATACGCAGTATTTT
j_call: TRBJ2-2; clone_size: many; v_call: TRBV7-2; d_call: .; cdr3_aa: CASSLSGGTGELFF; cdr3_nt: TGTGCCAGCAGCTTAAGTGGGGGCACCGGGGAGCTGTTTTTT
j_call: TRBJ2-3; clone_size: many; v_call: TRBV29-1; d_call: TRBD1; cdr3_aa: CSVRLTGGTDTQYF; cdr3_nt: TGCAGCGTCAGACTGACAGGGGGAACAGATACGCAGTATTTT
j_call: TRBJ2-1; clone_size: many; v_call: TRBV5-4; d_call: .; cdr3_aa: CASSFYVLLSSYNEQFF; cdr3_nt: TGTGCCAGCAGCTTCTATGTGTTACTTAGCTCCTACAATGAGCAGTTCTTC
j_call: TRBJ2-3; clone_size: medium-sized; v_call: TRBV28; d_call: .; cdr3_aa: CASTPGWEDTQYF; cdr3_nt: TGTGCCAGCACCCCGGGGTGGGAGGATACGCAGTATTTT
j_call: TRBJ2-1; clone_size: many; v_call: TRBV11-2; d_call: .; cdr3_aa: CASRIQGNEQFF; cdr3_nt: TGTGCCAGCAGGATCCAGGGTAATGAGCAGTTCTTC
j_call: TRBJ2-3; clone_size: many; v_call: TRBV18; d_call: TRBD2; cdr3_aa: CASSSRRGANTDTQYF; cdr3_nt: TGTGCCAGCTCAAGCAGGCGGGGGGCTAACACAGATACGCAGTATTTT
j_call: TRBJ1-1; clone_size: many; v_call: TRBV9; d_call: .; cdr3_aa: CASSPPGANTEAFF; cdr3_nt: TGTGCCAGCAGCCCCCCAGGGGCGAACACTGAAGCTTTCTTT
j_call: TRBJ1-4; clone_size: many; v_call: TRBV7-2; d_call: .; cdr3_aa: CASSSSDTSNEKLFF; cdr3_nt: TGTGCCAGCAGCTCCTCGGACACTTCTAATGAAAAACTGTTTTTT
j_call: TRBJ2-3; clone_size: many; v_call: TRBV27; d_call: TRBD2; cdr3_aa: CASSLLAGGLIPDTQYF; cdr3_nt: TGTGCCAGCAGTTTGCTAGCGGGGGGGCTGATCCCAGATACGCAGTATTTT
j_call: TRBJ1-1; clone_size: many; v_call: TRBV13; d_call: .; cdr3_aa: CASSSGGSTEAFF; cdr3_nt: TGTGCCAGCAGCTCGGGCGGGAGCACTGAAGCTTTCTTT
j_call: TRBJ1-6; clone_size: few; v_call: TRBV28; d_call: TRBD1; cdr3_aa: CASSGEGQGFNSPLHF; cdr3_nt: TGTGCCAGCAGTGGAGAGGGACAGGGTTTTAATTCACCCCTCCACTTT
j_call: TRBJ1-4; clone_size: few; v_call: TRBV12-3/TRBV12-4; d_call: .; cdr3_aa: CASSRRTGLGEKLFF; cdr3_nt: TGTGCCAGCAGTCGACGAACAGGGTTGGGTGAAAAACTGTTTTTT
j_call: TRBJ1-5; clone_size: many; v_call: TRBV5-1; d_call: .; cdr3_aa: CASSRQPRRNQPQHF; cdr3_nt: TGCGCCAGCAGCCGGCAGCCCCGACGTAATCAGCCCCAGCATTTT
j_call: TRBJ2-5; clone_size: many; v_call: TRBV27; d_call: TRBD2; cdr3_aa: CASSRLAGEGRETQYF; cdr3_nt: TGTGCCAGCAGTAGACTAGCGGGAGAGGGTCGGGAGACCCAGTACTTC
j_call: TRBJ2-1; clone_size: many; v_call: TRBV19; d_call: .; cdr3_aa: CASNSRDEQFF; cdr3_nt: TGTGCCAGTAACTCAAGGGATGAGCAGTTCTTC
j_call: TRBJ1-2; clone_size: many; v_call: TRBV29-1; d_call: .; cdr3_aa: CSVEFQGYHYTF; cdr3_nt: TGCAGCGTTGAATTTCAAGGGTATCACTACACCTTC
j_call: TRBJ2-2; clone_size: few; v_call: TRBV13; d_call: TRBD2; cdr3_aa: CASSSLLAGGSNTGELFF; cdr3_nt: TGTGCCAGCAGCTCATTACTAGCGGGGGGTTCGAACACCGGGGAGCTGTTTTTT
j_call: TRBJ2-1; clone_size: many; v_call: TRBV20-1; d_call: .; cdr3_aa: CSASFRGKTYNEQFF; cdr3_nt: TGCAGTGCCTCCTTTAGGGGGAAAACCTACAATGAGCAGTTCTTC
j_call: TRBJ2-6; clone_size: many; v_call: TRBV10-3; d_call: .; cdr3_aa: CAISESALPSFSGANVLTF; cdr3_nt: TGTGCCATCAGTGAGTCTGCACTCCCCTCCTTCTCTGGGGCCAACGTCCTGACTTTC
j_call: TRBJ1-6; clone_size: many; v_call: TRBV27; d_call: TRBD1; cdr3_aa: CASSPGQGSYNSPLHF; cdr3_nt: TGTGCCAGCAGTCCCGGACAGGGGTCCTATAATTCACCCCTCCACTTT
j_call: TRBJ1-1; clone_size: many; v_call: TRBV18; d_call: .; cdr3_aa: CASSPDSTNTEAFF; cdr3_nt: TGTGCCAGCTCACCCGACAGCACGAACACTGAAGCTTTCTTT
j_call: TRBJ2-7; clone_size: few; v_call: TRBV29-1; d_call: .; cdr3_aa: CSVEGGYEQYF; cdr3_nt: TGCAGCGTTGAGGGGGGCTACGAGCAGTACTTC
j_call: TRBJ1-3; clone_size: many; v_call: TRBV7-2; d_call: .; cdr3_aa: CASSLNRAGNTIYF; cdr3_nt: TGTGCCAGCAGCCTCAACAGGGCTGGAAACACCATATATTTT
j_call: TRBJ1-2; clone_size: many; v_call: TRBV12-3/TRBV12-4; d_call: .; cdr3_aa: CASSLTVMGGYTF; cdr3_nt: TGTGCCAGCAGTTTGACGGTGATGGGTGGCTACACCTTC
j_call: TRBJ2-3; clone_size: many; v_call: TRBV7-2; d_call: TRBD2; cdr3_aa: CASSPSQRGGTDTQYF; cdr3_nt: TGTGCCAGCAGCCCCAGTCAGCGGGGGGGCACAGATACGCAGTATTTT
j_call: TRBJ1-5; clone_size: few; v_call: TRBV6-1; d_call: TRBD1; cdr3_aa: CASTPRGQGISGNQPQHF; cdr3_nt: TGTGCCAGCACACCAAGGGGACAGGGGATTTCGGGCAATCAGCCCCAGCATTTT
j_call: TRBJ2-3; clone_size: many; v_call: TRBV25-1; d_call: TRBD1; cdr3_aa: CASSATPGTGGTDTQYF; cdr3_nt: TGTGCCAGCAGTGCCACCCCGGGGACAGGGGGCACAGATACGCAGTATTTT
j_call: TRBJ2-1; clone_size: many; v_call: TRBV7-9; d_call: .; cdr3_aa: CASSFWGAKFF; cdr3_nt: TGTGCCAGCAGCTTCTGGGGGGCGAAGTTCTTC
j_call: TRBJ1-1; clone_size: many; v_call: TRBV9; d_call: TRBD1; cdr3_aa: CASSVAHGQGDTEAFF; cdr3_nt: TGTGCCAGCAGCGTAGCCCACGGACAGGGCGACACTGAAGCTTTCTTT
j_call: TRBJ1-5; clone_size: many; v_call: TRBV19; d_call: TRBD1; cdr3_aa: CASSTSTRQGRYQPQHF; cdr3_nt: TGTGCCAGTAGTACCTCAACCAGACAGGGCCGGTATCAGCCCCAGCATTTT
j_call: TRBJ2-3; clone_size: few; v_call: TRBV20-1; d_call: TRBD2; cdr3_aa: CSARIAGGRGDTQYF; cdr3_nt: TGCAGTGCTAGAATCGCGGGGGGGCGAGGAGATACGCAGTATTTT